This T cell receptor beta chain was sequenced for a study of shared clonotypes between healthy human individuals (dated by TCRdb to 2019 to 2021). Study-wide context: The cohort included three men and two women between 18 and 49 years of age. For each donor, CD4 naive and CD4 memory were each given three plates, CD8 naive was given two plates, and CD8 memory was given one plate. To increase sequencing depth and limit assay-specific biases, different laboratories used diverse techniques to prepare libraries and sequence TCR repertoires. Between about 0.94 and 8.9 billion PBMCs per donor were obtained by leukapheresis. The study deeply sequenced blood TCR repertoires of five healthy adults to estimate repertoire size and the extent of clonotype sharing between individuals. General study outcomes and caveats: Because the study included a small number of donors, the genetic and exposure-history diversity represented was limited. Roughly 5.2% of naive CD4, approximately 3.7% of naive CD8, approximately 2.2% of memory CD4, and 0.4% of memory CD8 clonotypes were shared across several donors. Sampling was restricted to blood, and TCR repertoires in tissue are likely to differ from TCR repertoires in blood. Pairwise subsampling indicated that sequencing depth was expected to affect the degree of clonotype sharing among donors. Rarefaction of sorted-subset datasets indicated incomplete sequencing despite the large sequencing depth. Higher generation probabilities were observed for clonotypes shared by all four sorted-subset donors than for non-shared clonotypes. Naive subsets generally had larger estimated clonotype richness than memory subsets did.

CD8 naive samples were obtained by positive selection for CCR7 among CD45RO-negative cells, yielding a CD45RA+CCR7+ population from which TemRA cells were excluded. Donors were healthy HIV-negative adults with no recently reported acute infections or vaccinations. Every donor was a Caucasian adult residing in Nashville, Tennessee, USA. Blood was collected by leukapheresis, and PBMCs were isolated by Ficoll-Histopaque density gradient centrifugation and then cryopreserved in liquid nitrogen vapor phase. Analytical flow cytometry was used to check the purity and quantity of each magnetically sorted T cell population. Genomic DNA was isolated from each sorted fraction and quantified by UV absorbance on a Nanodrop 2000c. Using the deep immunoSEQ assay, multiplex PCR amplified TCR CDR3 regions from genomic DNA. Extracted genomic DNA from each cell subset was distributed evenly across all wells of several immunoSEQ 96-well plates, and each plate was treated as a replicate. For sorted subsets, each replicate PCR was loaded with around 200 ng genomic DNA, equivalent to about 30,000 T cell genomes. Purified libraries were measured with a Qubit 3.0 fluorometer, size-checked on a Bioanalyzer 2100, and measured again with the KAPA Library Quantification kit. A separate single-read 150-cycle Illumina NextSeq 550 flow cell was used to sequence each immunoSEQ 96-well plate. The authors processed their data as follows. Because the immunoSEQ output held only junctional sequences and lacked quality scores, the filtering could not match the filtering applied to full-length reads. Sequences were annotated with PyIR, a Python wrapper for IgBLAST v1.9, using IMGT germline references to assign V/J genes and CDR3. Any read was removed if the V/J assignment was weak (E-value above 1e-6), the CDR3 was missing, or the read contained stop codons, out-of-frame junctions, or ambiguous translated residues. V3J clonotypes were defined as sequences sharing the same inferred V gene, J gene, and CDR3 amino acid sequence. Percentage overlap between repertoires was calculated by dividing the number of shared unique clonotypes by the size of the smaller repertoire. Richness of each repertoire was evaluated using RTK rarefaction, the Chao1 estimator, and Recon v2.1 estimates of unobserved clonotypes. For all TCRbeta clonotypes obtained by the gDNA method from a few donors, generation probabilities were computed with OLGA. The table was pulled from immuneACCESS by TCRdb, which kept in-frame rearrangements only. Such tables lose some clones; where checked, under half of the loss comes from unresolved V genes, and the rest has no known cause. The D gene and trimming were derived from the DNA, and the V and J assignments and clone size from that table. Across this sample there are about 750,000 clones, with 92% seen only once. The ten largest clonotypes hold around 24% of the sample.

Concerning this clone itself: The antigen it recognizes is unknown. The sample holds no much larger clone one base away, and base qualities are not on file.

In the germline V gene, CDR1 corresponds to SGHTA and CDR2 to FQGNSA. V is shortened by 5 bases, J by 3 bases, and the region joining them spans 10 bases. Measured from the cysteine to the phenylalanine, the CDR3 is 13 residues long. Just the 39-base CDR3 DNA is kept, in frame starting at base 1. The sequence derives from a man under 40 in good health. The chain was built from TRBV7-2 and TRBJ1-1; the D gene is possibly TRBD1, with 5 bases matching. Material: naive CD8+ T cells sorted from blood. The cell subset or site label, as the study defines it: CD45RA+CCR7+. The DNA sequence is as follows: TGTGCCAGCAGCGCGAGGGGTTACACTGAAGCTTTCTTT. Its protein reads: CASSARGYTEAFF. With the portions outside the CDR3 filled from the reference TRBV7-2 and TRBJ1-1 genes, the complete variable region becomes GAGVSQSPSNKVTEKGKDVELRCDPISGHTALYWYRQSLGQGLEFLIYFQGNSAPDKSGLPSDRFSAERTGGSVSTLTIQRTQQEDSAVYLCASSARGYTEAFFGQGTRLTVV.